This T cell receptor beta chain was captured by sequencing in a study of stem cell transplantation in POMP-related autoinflammatory disease. Study context: Impaired MHC class I-dependent CD8+ differentiation was hypothesized from defective thymoproteasomes. Pre-transplant patients had naive-skewed CD4+ T cells and few CD8+ T cells. The study's findings and limits: In patients with PRAID, every analyzed T-cell subset tended to show lower diversity and higher clonality.

With respect to this clone: The antigen is unknown.

TCRdb's table, derived via immunoSEQ multiplex PCR, lists solely in-frame clones and lacks some. This table holds some 65,000 clones, roughly 91% found once. This CDR3 has 19 amino acids. The V gene end was trimmed by 4 bases and the J gene end by 3 bases; junction bases not matched to a gene: 14. Germline values: CDR1 MGHRA, CDR2 YSYEKL. The chain uses TRBV4-1 and TRBJ2-2, with 10 positions matching TRBD2. The sequence was collected from a human patient with POMP-related autoinflammation and immune dysregulation (PRAID). Some of the T cells may derive from the graft donor. The source material was CD4+ T cells from PBMCs, sampled after stem cell transplantation. The CDR3, as DNA: TGCGCCAGCAGCCTCCCCCCACTAGCGGGGAGACGTTACACCGGGGAGCTGTTTTTT. This sequence encodes CASSLPPLAGRRYTGELFF.